This TCR beta chain was recorded in a study of control samples from healthy donors and cancer patients. Method: immunoSEQ multiplex PCR; TCRdb's copy keeps in-frame clones and lacks some. The sample shows 350,000 to 450,000 clones, approximately 92% of them seen only once. The V gene end was trimmed by 4 bases and the J gene end by 5 bases; junction bases not matched to a gene: 7. CDR3 length: 14 amino acids. CDR1 is GTSNPN and CDR2 is SVGIG in the germline V gene (reference sequence). In this sample, this clone turned up once. The genes are TRBV30 and TRBJ1-1, with TRBD1 matching over 10 bases. Material for sequencing was PBMCs. This TCR came from a man aged 40-50 years with head and neck cancer. CDR3 nucleotide sequence: TGTGCCTGGAATAGGGACAGGGGAAGGACTGAAGCTTTCTTT. Translated: CAWNRDRGRTEAFF.